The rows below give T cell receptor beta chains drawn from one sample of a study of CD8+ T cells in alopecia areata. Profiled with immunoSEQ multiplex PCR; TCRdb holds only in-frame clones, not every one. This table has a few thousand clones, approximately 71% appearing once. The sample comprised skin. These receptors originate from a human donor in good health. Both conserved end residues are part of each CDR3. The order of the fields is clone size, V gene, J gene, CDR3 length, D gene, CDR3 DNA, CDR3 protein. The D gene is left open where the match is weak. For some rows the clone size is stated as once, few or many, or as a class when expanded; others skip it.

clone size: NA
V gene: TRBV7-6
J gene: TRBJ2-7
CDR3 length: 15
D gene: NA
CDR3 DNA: TGTGCCAGCAGCTTAGCGGGGAGCACTCCCTACGAGCAGTACTTC
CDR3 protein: CASSLAGSTPYEQYF

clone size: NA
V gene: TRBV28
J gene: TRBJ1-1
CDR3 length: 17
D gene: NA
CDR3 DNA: TGTGCCAGCAACTACCCTTGGGGAGCGGCGATGAACACTGAAGCTTTCTTT
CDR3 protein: CASNYPWGAAMNTEAFF

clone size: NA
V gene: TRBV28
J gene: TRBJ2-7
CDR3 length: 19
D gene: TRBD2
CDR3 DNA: TGTGCCAGCAGTTTACGCCCGGGACTAGCGGGAGGCCCAAAGGGCGAGCAGTACTTC
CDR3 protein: CASSLRPGLAGGPKGEQYF

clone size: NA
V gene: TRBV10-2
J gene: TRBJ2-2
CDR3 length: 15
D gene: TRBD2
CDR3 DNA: TGCGCCAGCAGTGCACTAGCGGGAGGAACCGGGGAGCTGTTTTTT
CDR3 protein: CASSALAGGTGELFF

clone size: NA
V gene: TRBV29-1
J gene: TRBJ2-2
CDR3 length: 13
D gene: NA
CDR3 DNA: TGCAGCGTTTCGACTGGGGGGACCGGGGAGCTGTTTTTT
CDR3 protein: CSVSTGGTGELFF

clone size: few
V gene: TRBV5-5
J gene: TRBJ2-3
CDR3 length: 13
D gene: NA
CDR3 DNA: TGTGCCAGCAGCTTGGCGGGGACTTTGGCGCAGTATTTT
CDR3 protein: CASSLAGTLAQYF

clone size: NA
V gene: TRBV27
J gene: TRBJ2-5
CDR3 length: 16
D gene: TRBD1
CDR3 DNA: TGTGCCAGCAGTTGGGGGACAGCCACCGCTCAAGAGACCCAGTACTTC
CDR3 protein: CASSWGTATAQETQYF

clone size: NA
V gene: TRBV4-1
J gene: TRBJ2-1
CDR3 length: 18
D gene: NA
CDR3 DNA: TGCGCCAGCAGCCAGGTTGGGAACAGTCGAAGCTCCTACAATGAGCAGTTCTTC
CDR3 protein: CASSQVGNSRSSYNEQFF

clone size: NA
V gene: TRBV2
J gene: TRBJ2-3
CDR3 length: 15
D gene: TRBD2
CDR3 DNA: TGTGCCAGCAGTGATGGTAGCGGGAGTGCAGATACGCAGTATTTT
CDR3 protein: CASSDGSGSADTQYF

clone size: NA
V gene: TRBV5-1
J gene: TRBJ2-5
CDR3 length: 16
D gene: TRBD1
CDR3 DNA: TGCGCCAGTACGACGGGGACAGGGGGTTTCCAAGAGACCCAGTACTTC
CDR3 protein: CASTTGTGGFQETQYF

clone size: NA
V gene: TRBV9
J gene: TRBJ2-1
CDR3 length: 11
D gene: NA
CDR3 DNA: TGTGCCAGTAGGAGGGACAATGAGCAGTTCTTC
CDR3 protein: CASRRDNEQFF

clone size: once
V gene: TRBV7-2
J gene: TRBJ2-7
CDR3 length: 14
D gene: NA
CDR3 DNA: TGTGCCAGCAGCTCCCAGACAGGCTCCTACGAGCAGTACTTC
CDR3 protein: CASSSQTGSYEQYF

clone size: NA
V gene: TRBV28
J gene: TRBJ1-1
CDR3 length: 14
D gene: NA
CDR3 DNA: TGTGCCAGCAGTTTACCCGGACAGCCCAGGGAAGCTTTCTTT
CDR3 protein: CASSLPGQPREAFF

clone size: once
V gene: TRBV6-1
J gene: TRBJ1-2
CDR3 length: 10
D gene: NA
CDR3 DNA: TGTGCCAGCAGTCGGGATGGCTACACCTTC
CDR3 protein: CASSRDGYTF

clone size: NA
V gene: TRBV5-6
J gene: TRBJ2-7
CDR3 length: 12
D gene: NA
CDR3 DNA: TGTGCCAGCAGCTTGGTCCGCGACGAGCAGTACTTC
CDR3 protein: CASSLVRDEQYF

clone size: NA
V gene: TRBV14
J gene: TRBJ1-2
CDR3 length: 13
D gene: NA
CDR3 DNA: TGTGCCAGCAGCCAAACGGGGCCCTATGGCTACACCTTC
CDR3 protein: CASSQTGPYGYTF

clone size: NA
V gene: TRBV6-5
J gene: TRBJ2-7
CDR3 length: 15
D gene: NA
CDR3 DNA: TGTGCCAGCAGTACGCCGACCAGAGGGTCCTACGAGCAGTACTTC
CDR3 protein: CASSTPTRGSYEQYF

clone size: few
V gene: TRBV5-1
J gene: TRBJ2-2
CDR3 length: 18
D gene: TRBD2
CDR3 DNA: TGCGCCAGCAATCGTGGAGCGGGGTCCTTTTCGAACACCGGGGAGCTGTTTTTT
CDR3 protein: CASNRGAGSFSNTGELFF

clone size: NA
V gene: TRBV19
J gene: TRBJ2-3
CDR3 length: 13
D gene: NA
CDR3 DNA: TGTGCCTCGAGACGGGTCGGCACAGATACGCAGTATTTT
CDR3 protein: CASRRVGTDTQYF

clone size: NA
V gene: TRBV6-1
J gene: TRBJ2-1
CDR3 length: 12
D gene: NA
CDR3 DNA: TGTGCCAGCAGTGCACGGGTTAATGAGCAGTTCTTC
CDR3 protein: CASSARVNEQFF

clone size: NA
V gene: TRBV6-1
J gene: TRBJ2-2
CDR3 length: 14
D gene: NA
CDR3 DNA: TGTGCCAGCAGGGGACACCGGAACACCGGGGAGCTGTTTTTT
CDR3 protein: CASRGHRNTGELFF

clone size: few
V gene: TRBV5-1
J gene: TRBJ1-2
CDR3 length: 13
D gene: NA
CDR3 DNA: TGCGCCAGCAGCTCCTGGAGCGGCAGTGGCTACACCTTC
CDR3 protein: CASSSWSGSGYTF

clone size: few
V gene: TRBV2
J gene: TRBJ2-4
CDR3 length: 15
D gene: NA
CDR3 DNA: TGTGCCAGCAAACGGCAGGGGATAGCCAAAAACATTCAGTACTTC
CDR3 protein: CASKRQGIAKNIQYF

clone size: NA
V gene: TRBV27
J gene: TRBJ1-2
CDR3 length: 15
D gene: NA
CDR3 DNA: TGTGCCAGCAGTGGTTTCCAGGACACTTTTTATGGCTACACCTTC
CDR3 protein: CASSGFQDTFYGYTF

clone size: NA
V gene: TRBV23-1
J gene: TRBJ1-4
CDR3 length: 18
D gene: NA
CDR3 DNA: TGCGCCAGCAGTCAATCGGAACAGGGAGCTGCAACTAATGAAAAACTGTTTTTT
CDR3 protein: CASSQSEQGAATNEKLFF

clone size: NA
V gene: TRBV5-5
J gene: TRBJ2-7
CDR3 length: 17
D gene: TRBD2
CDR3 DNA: TGTGCCAGCAGCTTGGCCGGGCTAGCGGGAACGAGGTACGAGCAGTACTTC
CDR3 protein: CASSLAGLAGTRYEQYF

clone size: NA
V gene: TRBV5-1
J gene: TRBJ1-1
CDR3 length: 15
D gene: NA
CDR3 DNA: TGCGCCAGCAGCTCGGGCGAGACCCCTCCTTTAGGAGCTTTCTTT
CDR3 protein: CASSSGETPPLGAFF

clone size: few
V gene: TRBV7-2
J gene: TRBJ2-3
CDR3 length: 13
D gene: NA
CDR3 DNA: TGTGCCAGCAGCTTAAATCCCCGGCGGGAAGAGTATTTT
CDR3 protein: CASSLNPRREEYF

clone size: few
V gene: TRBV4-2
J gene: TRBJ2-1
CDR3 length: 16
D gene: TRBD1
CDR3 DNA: TGTGCCAGCAGCCAAGTTTCAACAGGGGGCCTCAATGAGCAGTTCTTC
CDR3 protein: CASSQVSTGGLNEQFF

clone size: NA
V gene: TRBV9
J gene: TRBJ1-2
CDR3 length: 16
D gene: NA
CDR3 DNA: TGTGCCAGCAGCCCTGGGGGGGCGCTGTCTAACTATGGCTACACCTTC
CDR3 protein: CASSPGGALSNYGYTF

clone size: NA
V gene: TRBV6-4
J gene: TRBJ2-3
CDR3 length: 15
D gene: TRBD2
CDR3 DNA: TGTGCCAGCAGTGACTCTAGCGGGGGCGCAGATACGCAGTATTTT
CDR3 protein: CASSDSSGGADTQYF

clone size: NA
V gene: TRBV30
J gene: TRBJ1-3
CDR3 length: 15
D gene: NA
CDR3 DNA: TGTGCCTGGAGTAGGGGGACTCCCTCTGGAAACACCATATATTTT
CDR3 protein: CAWSRGTPSGNTIYF

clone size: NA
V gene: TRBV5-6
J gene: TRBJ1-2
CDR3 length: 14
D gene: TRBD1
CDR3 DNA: TGTGCCAGCTATACCCCCGGGACAGCTCATGGCTACACCTTC
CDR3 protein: CASYTPGTAHGYTF

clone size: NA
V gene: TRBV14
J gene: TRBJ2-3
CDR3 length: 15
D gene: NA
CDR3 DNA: TGTGCCAGCAGCCAACGGGGGGCGCCTGCAGATACGCAGTATTTT
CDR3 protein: CASSQRGAPADTQYF

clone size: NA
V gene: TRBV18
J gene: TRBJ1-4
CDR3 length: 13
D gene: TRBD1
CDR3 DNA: TGTGCCAGCTCCCCGGACAGGGGTGAAAAACTGTTTTTT
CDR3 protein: CASSPDRGEKLFF

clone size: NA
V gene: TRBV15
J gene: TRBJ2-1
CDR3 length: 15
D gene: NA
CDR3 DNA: TGTGCCACCAGCAGAGAGGGAACCTCCTACAATGAGCAGTTCTTC
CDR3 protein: CATSREGTSYNEQFF

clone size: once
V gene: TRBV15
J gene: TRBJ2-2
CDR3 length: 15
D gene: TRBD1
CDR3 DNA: TGTGCCACCAGTTTAGACAGGGCGAACACCGGGGAGCTGTTTTTT
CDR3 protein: CATSLDRANTGELFF

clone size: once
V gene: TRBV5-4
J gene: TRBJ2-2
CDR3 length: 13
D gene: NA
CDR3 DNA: TGTGCCAGCAGCTTGATTGAAGGCGGGGAGCTGTTTTTT
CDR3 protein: CASSLIEGGELFF

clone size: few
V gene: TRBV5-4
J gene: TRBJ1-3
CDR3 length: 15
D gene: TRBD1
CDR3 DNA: TGTGCCACCAGACGGGGGACAGGGCCAGGAAACACCATATATTTT
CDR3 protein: CATRRGTGPGNTIYF

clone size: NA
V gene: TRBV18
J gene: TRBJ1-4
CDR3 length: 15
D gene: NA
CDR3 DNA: TGTGCCAGCTCACCAGTCCGGTCAACTAATGAAAAACTGTTTTTT
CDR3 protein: CASSPVRSTNEKLFF

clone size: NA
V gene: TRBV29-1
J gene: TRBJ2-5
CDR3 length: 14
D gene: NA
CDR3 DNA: TGCAGCGTTGGGACGGACTATAATCAAGAGACCCAGTACTTC
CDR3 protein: CSVGTDYNQETQYF

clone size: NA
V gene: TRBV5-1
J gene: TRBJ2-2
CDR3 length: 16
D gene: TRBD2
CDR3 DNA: TGCGCCAGCAGTCGGAGCGGGACTTCCTTCACCGGGGAGCTGTTTTTT
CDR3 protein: CASSRSGTSFTGELFF

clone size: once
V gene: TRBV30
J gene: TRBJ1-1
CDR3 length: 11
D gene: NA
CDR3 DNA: TGTGCCTGGAGTGTACAACAGAAAGCTTTCTTT
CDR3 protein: CAWSVQQKAFF

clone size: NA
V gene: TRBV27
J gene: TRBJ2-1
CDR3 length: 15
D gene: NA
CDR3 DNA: TGTGCCAGCAGTTTCCGATCCGGGAATTACAATGAGCAGTTCTTC
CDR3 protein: CASSFRSGNYNEQFF

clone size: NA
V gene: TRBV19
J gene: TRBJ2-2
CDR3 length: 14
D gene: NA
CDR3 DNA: TGTGCCAGTAGTATAGGGGGGCAAACCGGGGAGCTGTTTTTT
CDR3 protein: CASSIGGQTGELFF

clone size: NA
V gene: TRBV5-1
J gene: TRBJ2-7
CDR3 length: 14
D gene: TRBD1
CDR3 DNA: TGCGCCAGCAGCCAGGACAGGATATCCTACGAGCAGTACTTC
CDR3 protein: CASSQDRISYEQYF

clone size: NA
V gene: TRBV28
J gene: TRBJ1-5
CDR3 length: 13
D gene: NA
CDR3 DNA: TGTGCCAGCAGTTTAGTGCAATTGCAGCCCCAGCATTTT
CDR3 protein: CASSLVQLQPQHF

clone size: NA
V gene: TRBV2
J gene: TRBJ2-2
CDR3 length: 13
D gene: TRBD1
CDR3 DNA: TGTGCCAGCAAACGGGACAGGGAGAGGGAGCTGTTTTTT
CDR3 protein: CASKRDRERELFF

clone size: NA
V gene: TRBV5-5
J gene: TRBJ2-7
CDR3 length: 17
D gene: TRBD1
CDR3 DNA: TGTGCCAGCAGCTTGAGGGGCCCGGGACAGGGACGCGGCGAGCAGTACTTC
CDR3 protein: CASSLRGPGQGRGEQYF

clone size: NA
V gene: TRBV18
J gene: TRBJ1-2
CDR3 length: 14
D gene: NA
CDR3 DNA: TGTGCCAGCTCATCCAAACGGGAAAACTATGGCTACACCTTC
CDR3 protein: CASSSKRENYGYTF

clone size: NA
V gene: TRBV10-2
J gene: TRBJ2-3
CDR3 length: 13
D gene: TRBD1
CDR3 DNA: TGCGCCAGCATACAGCAGGGGGTGGATACGCAGTATTTT
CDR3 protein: CASIQQGVDTQYF

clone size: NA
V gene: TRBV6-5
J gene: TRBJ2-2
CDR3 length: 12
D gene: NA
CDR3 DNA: TGTGCCAGCAGTCCCGGGGTGGGGGAGCTGTTTTTT
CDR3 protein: CASSPGVGELFF

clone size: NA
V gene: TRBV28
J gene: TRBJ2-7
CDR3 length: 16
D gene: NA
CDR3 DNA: TGTGCCAGCAGTTCGCTCACAGGGTTGAGGAAGAACGAGCAGTACTTC
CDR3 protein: CASSSLTGLRKNEQYF